This T cell receptor (beta chain) emerged from a study of cytomegalovirus exposure and HLA in healthy donors. A note on this clone: What it binds is unknown.

Amplification used 60 Vbeta primers and 13 Jbeta primers. Sequenced by immunoSEQ multiplex PCR; TCRdb stores in-frame clones only, minus some. The sample yields 65,000 to 85,000 clones, approximately 90% seen once. V lost 6 bases, J lost 7 bases, and 11 bases stayed unmatched. Per the germline V gene, CDR1 is MNHEY and CDR2 is SMNVEV (reference sequence). This CDR3 has 16 residues. General study findings and limits: Altogether, more than 150 TCR beta chains were recorded as cytomegalovirus-associated. Reportedly, fewer N-insertions than the roughly 690-donor mean appeared in an Asian-associated ancestry cluster in a later analysis.

Input material: PBMCs. This clonotype was sampled from a woman between 25 and 40 years old in good health and CMV-seronegative. This chain connects TRBV27 to TRBJ1-6; 8 positions match TRBD1. The chain's CDR3 is CASSQTGGLSNSPLHF. In nucleotides, the CDR3 is TGTGCCAGCAGCCAAACAGGGGGACTATCAAATTCACCCCTCCACTTT.